This TCR beta chain was observed in a study of shared clonotypes between healthy human individuals. Across the study: Plates per donor: three CD4 naive, three CD4 memory, two CD8 naive, one CD8 memory. Study-wide findings and caveats: Some naive CD4 clonotypes, around 4.7%, turned up in common across four donors.

Some clones are missing from TCRdb's copy, which holds only in-frame ones; the method was immunoSEQ multiplex PCR. This table has almost 750,000 clones, approximately 72% appearing once. This clone has just one count. Its target is not known. The CDR3 totals 15 residues. Looked up from germline, CDR1 is LNHDA and CDR2 is SQIVND (reference sequence). V shed 3 bases and J 5 bases; nucleotides not matched to a gene: 7. The donor cohort consisted entirely of Caucasian adults residing in Nashville, Tennessee. V is TRBV19 and J is TRBJ2-3; 8 bases are shared with TRBD1. The sequence was obtained from a woman aged 30 to 39 in good health. The sequenced sample was memory CD4+ T cells sorted from blood. Described subset: CD45RA-negative fraction. CDR3 DNA: TGTGCCAGTAGTATGCAACAGGGGGAGATAGATACGCAGTATTTT. Its protein product is CASSMQQGEIDTQYF. Looking up the rest from reference TRBV19 and TRBJ2-3 gives the full variable domain: DGGITQSPKYLFRKEGQNVTLSCEQNLNHDAMYWYRQDPGQGLRLIYYSQIVNDFQKGDIAEGYSVSREKKESFPLTVTSAQKNPTAFYLCASSMQQGEIDTQYFGPGTRLTVL.